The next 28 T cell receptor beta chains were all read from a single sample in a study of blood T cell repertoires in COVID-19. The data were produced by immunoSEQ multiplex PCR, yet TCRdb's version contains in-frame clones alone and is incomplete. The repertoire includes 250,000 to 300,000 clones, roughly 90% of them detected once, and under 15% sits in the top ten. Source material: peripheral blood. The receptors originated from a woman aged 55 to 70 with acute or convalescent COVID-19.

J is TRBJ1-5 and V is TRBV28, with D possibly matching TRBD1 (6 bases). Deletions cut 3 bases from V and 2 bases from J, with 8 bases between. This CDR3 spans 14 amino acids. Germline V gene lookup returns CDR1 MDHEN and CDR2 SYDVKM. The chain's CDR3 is CASSFQGRNQPQHF. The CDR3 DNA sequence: TGTGCCAGCAGTTTTCAGGGGCGCAATCAGCCCCAGCATTTT.

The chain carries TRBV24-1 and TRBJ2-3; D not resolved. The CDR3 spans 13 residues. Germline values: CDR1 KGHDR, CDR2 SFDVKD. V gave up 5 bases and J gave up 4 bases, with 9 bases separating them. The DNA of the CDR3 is TGTGCCACCAGTGCCTTAGTTCCAGATACGCAGTATTTT. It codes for CATSALVPDTQYF.

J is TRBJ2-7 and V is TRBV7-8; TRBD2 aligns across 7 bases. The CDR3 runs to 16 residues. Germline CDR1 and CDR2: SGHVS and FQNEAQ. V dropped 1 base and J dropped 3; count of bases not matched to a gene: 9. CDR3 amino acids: CASSLVTGGSFYEQYF. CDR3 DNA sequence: TGTGCCAGCAGCTTAGTCACGGGAGGTTCTTTCTACGAGCAGTACTTC.

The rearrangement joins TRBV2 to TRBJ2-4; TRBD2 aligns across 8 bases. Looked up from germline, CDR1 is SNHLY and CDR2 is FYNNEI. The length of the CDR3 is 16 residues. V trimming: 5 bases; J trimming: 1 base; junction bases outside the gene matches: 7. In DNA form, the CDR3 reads TGTGCCAGCAGTTCCAGCGGGAGTTCGGCCAAAAACATTCAGTACTTC. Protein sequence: CASSSSGSSAKNIQYF.

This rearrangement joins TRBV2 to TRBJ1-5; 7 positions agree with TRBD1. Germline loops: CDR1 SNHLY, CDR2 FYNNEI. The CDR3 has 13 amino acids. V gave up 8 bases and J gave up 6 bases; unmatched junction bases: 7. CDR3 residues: CASLHRGGQPQHF. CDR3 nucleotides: TGTGCCAGCCTGCACAGGGGTGGTCAGCCCCAGCATTTT.

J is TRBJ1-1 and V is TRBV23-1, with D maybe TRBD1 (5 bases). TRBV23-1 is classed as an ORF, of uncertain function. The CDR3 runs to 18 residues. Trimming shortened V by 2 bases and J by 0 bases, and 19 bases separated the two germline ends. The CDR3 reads CASSQLLRECRVNTEAFF. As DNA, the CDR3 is TGCGCCAGCAGTCAACTACTCAGGGAATGTCGGGTGAACACTGAAGCTTTCTTT.

The CDR3 spells CASSLAQGGGWGYTF. CDR3 coding DNA: TGTGCCAGCAGCTTAGCGCAAGGAGGGGGCTGGGGCTACACCTTC. V usage is TRBV7-2 and J usage is TRBJ1-2, with TRBD1 matching 7 bases. CDR1 is SGHTA and CDR2 is FQGNSA in the germline V gene. With V trimmed by 0 bases and J by 8 bases, 9 bases remained unmatched. This CDR3 is built from 15 residues.

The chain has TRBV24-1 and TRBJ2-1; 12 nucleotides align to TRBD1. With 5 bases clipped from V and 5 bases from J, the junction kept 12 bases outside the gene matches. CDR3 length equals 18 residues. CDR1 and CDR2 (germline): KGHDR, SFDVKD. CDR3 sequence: CATSAATGTGGRNNEQFF. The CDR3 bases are TGTGCCACCAGTGCCGCTACCGGGACAGGGGGCAGAAACAATGAGCAGTTCTTC.

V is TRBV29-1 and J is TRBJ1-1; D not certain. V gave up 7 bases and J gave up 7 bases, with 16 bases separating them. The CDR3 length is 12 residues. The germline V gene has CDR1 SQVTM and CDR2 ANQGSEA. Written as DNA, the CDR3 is TGCAGCGCCTTATCGGAACAGATTGAAGCTTTCTTT. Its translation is CSALSEQIEAFF.

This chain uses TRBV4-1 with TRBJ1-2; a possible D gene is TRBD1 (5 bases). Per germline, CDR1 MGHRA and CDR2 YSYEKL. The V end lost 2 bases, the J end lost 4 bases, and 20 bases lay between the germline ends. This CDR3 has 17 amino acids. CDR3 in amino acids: CASSQQDAGPPVYGYTF. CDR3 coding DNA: TGCGCCAGCAGCCAACAAGACGCGGGGCCCCCTGTCTATGGCTACACCTTC.

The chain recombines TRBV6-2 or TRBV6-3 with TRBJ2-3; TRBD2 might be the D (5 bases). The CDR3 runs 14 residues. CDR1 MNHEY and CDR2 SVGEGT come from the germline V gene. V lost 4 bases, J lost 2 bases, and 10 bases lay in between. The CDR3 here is CASSFPGSTDTQYF. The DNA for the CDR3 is TGTGCCAGCAGTTTCCCGGGGTCCACAGATACGCAGTATTTT.

This chain's CDR3 is CASKRATGGRSNQPQHF. In DNA form, the CDR3 reads TGTGCCAGTAAGAGGGCAACAGGGGGTAGGAGCAATCAGCCCCAGCATTTT. The chain has TRBV19 and TRBJ1-5, with 8 nucleotides matching TRBD1. V lost 7 bases to trimming and J lost 1 base; unmatched junction nucleotides: 12. The CDR3 length is 17 residues. Germline values: CDR1 LNHDA, CDR2 SQIVND (reference sequence). Looking up the rest from reference TRBV19 and TRBJ1-5 gives the full variable domain: DGGITQSPKYLFRKEGQNVTLSCEQNLNHDAMYWYRQDPGQGLRLIYYSQIVNDFQKGDIAEGYSVSREKKESFPLTVTSAQKNPTAFYLCASKRATGGRSNQPQHFGDGTRLSIL.

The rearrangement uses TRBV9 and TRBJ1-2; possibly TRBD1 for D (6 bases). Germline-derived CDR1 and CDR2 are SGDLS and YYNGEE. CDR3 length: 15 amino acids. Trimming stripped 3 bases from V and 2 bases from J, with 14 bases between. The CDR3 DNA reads TGTGCCAGCAGCGGATACCGGGACACCAACTATGGCTACACCTTC. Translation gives CASSGYRDTNYGYTF. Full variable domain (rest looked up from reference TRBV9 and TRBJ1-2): DSGVTQTPKHLITATGQRVTLRCSPRSGDLSVYWYQQSLDQGLQFLIQYYNGEERAKGNILERFSAQQFPDLHSELNLSSLELGDSALYFCASSGYRDTNYGYTFGSGTRLTVV.

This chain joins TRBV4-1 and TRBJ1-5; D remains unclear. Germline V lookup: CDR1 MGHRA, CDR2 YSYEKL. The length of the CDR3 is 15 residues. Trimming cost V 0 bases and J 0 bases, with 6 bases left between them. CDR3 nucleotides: TGCGCCAGCAGCCAAGAGGGAGGTAGCAATCAGCCCCAGCATTTT. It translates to CASSQEGGSNQPQHF.

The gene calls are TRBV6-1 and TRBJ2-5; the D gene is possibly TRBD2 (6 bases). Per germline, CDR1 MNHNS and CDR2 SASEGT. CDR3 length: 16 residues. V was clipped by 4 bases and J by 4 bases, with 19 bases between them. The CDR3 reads CASSGGGAGQGETQYF. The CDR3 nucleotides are TGTGCCAGCAGTGGGGGCGGGGCAGGTCAGGGAGAGACCCAGTACTTC.

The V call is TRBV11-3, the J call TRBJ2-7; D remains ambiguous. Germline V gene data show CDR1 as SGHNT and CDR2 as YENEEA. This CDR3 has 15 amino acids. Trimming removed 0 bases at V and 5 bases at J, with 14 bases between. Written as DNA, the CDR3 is TGTGCCAGCAGCTTAGATCAGTGCAGAACAAACGAGCAGTACTTC. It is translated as CASSLDQCRTNEQYF. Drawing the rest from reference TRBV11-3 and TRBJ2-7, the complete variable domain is EAGVVQSPRYKIIEKKQPVAFWCNPISGHNTLYWYLQNLGQGPELLIRYENEEAVDDSQLPKDRFSAERLKGVDSTLKIQPAELGDSAVYLCASSLDQCRTNEQYFGPGTRLTVT.

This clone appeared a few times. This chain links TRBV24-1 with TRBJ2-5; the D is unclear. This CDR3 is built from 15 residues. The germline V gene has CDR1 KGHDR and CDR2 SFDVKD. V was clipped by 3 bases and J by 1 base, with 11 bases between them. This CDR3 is CATSDTSSAQETQYF. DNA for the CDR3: TGTGCCACCAGTGATACGTCCAGCGCCCAAGAGACCCAGTACTTC.

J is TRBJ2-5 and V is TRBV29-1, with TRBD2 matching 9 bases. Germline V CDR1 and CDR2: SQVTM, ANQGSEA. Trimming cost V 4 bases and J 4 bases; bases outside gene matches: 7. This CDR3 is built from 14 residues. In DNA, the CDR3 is TGCAGCGTTGTTAGCGGGAGCGGTCGAGAGACCCAGTACTTC. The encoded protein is CSVVSGSGRETQYF.

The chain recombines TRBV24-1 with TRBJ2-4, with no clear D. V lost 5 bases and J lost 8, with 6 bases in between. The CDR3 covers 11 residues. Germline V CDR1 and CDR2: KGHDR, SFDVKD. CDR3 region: CATSVGDIQYF. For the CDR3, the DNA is TGTGCCACCAGTGTCGGTGACATTCAGTACTTC.

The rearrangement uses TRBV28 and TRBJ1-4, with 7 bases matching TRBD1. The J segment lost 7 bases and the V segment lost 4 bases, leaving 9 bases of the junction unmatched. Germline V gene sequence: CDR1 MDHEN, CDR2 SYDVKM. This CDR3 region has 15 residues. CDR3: CASSSNRGFSEKLFF. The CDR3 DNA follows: TGTGCCAGCAGTTCCAACAGGGGTTTCTCTGAAAAACTGTTTTTT.

CDR3 coding DNA: TGTGCCAGCATTAACGACAGGGGGATTGGAAACACCATATATTTT. This encodes CASINDRGIGNTIYF. The chain carries TRBV6-5 and TRBJ1-3; 9 bases map to TRBD1. Per germline, CDR1 MNHEY and CDR2 SVGAGI. This CDR3 has 15 amino acids. With V trimmed by 7 bases and J by 3 bases, 7 bases remained unmatched.

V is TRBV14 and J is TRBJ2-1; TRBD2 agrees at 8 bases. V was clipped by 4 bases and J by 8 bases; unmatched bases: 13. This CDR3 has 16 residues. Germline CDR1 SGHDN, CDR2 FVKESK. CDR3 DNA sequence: TGTGCCAGCAGCCGGACTTTGGGACTAGTCGGCGATGAGCAGTTCTTC. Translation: CASSRTLGLVGDEQFF.

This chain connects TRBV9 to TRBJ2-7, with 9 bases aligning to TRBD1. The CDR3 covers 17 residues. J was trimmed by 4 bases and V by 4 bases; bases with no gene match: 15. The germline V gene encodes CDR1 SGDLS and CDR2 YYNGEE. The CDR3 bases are TGTGCCAGCAGCCCCCACCCCCCCCAAGGGACAGGGTACGAGCAGTACTTC. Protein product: CASSPHPPQGTGYEQYF.

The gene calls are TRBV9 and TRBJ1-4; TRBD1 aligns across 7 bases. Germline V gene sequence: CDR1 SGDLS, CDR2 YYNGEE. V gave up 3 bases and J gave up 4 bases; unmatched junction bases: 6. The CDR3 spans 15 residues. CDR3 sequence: CASSATGAFNEKLFF. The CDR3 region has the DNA TGTGCCAGCAGCGCCACAGGGGCTTTTAATGAAAAACTGTTTTTT.

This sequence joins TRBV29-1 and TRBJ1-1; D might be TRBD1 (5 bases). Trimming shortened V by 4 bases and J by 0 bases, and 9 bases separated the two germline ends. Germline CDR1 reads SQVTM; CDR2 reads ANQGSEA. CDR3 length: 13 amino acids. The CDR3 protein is CSVATGMNTEAFF. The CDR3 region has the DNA TGCAGCGTTGCAACAGGCATGAACACTGAAGCTTTCTTT.

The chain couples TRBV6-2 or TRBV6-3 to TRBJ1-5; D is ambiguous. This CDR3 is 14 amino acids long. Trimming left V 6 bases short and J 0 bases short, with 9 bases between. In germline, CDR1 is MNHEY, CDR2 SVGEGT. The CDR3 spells CASSQINSNQPQHF. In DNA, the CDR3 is TGTGCCAGCAGCCAAATTAATAGCAATCAGCCCCAGCATTTT.

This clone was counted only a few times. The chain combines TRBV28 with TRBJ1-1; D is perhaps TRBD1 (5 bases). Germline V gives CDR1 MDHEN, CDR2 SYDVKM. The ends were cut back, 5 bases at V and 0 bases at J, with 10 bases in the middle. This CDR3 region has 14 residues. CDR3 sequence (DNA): TGTGCCAGCAGTGGGGCAGATATGAACACTGAAGCTTTCTTT. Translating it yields CASSGADMNTEAFF.

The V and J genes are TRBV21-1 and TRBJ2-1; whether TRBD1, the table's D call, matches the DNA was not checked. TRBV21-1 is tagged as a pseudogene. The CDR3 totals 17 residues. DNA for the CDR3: TGTGCCAGCAGCTTACGGGCCAGGGCTGATTCCTACAATGAGCAGTTCTTC. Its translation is CASSLRARADSYNEQFF.